This T cell receptor beta chain was retrieved from a study of blood T cell repertoires in COVID-19. For the study at large: The samples span acute and convalescent COVID-19 from the United States, Italy and Spain.

Assay: immunoSEQ multiplex PCR; the TCRdb copy retains only in-frame clones and omits some. Among approximately 210,000 clones listed, 83% were seen once. Germline trimming cut 4 bases from V and 4 bases from J; bases unmatched to any gene: 6. The CDR3 totals 14 residues. Germline loops: CDR1 ENHRY, CDR2 SYGVKD. The sequence came from a woman aged 40 to 50 with active or convalescent COVID-19. Sequencing input: peripheral blood. The chain is built from TRBV10-3 and TRBJ2-5, with 7 bases lining up with TRBD2. In nucleotides, the CDR3 is TGTGCCATCAGTGCCGGGGGGAGGAGAGAGACCCAGTACTTC. As protein: CAISAGGRRETQYF.